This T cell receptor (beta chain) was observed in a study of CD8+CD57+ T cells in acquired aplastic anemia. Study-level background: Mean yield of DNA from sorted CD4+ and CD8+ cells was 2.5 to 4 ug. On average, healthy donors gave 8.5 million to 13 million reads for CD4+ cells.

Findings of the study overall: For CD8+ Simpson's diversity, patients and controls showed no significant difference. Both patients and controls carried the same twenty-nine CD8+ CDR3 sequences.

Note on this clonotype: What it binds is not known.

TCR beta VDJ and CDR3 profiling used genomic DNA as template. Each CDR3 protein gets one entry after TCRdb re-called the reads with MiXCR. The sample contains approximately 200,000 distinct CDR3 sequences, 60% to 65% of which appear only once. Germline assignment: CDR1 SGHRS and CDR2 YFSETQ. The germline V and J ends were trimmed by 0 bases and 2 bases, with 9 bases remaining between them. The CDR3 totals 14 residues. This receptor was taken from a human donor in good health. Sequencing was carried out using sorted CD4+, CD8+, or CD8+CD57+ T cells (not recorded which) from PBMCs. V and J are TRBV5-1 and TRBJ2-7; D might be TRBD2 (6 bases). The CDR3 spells CASSLDAGPYEQYF. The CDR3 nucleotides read TGCGCCAGCAGCTTGGATGCGGGACCCTACGAGCAGTACTTC.